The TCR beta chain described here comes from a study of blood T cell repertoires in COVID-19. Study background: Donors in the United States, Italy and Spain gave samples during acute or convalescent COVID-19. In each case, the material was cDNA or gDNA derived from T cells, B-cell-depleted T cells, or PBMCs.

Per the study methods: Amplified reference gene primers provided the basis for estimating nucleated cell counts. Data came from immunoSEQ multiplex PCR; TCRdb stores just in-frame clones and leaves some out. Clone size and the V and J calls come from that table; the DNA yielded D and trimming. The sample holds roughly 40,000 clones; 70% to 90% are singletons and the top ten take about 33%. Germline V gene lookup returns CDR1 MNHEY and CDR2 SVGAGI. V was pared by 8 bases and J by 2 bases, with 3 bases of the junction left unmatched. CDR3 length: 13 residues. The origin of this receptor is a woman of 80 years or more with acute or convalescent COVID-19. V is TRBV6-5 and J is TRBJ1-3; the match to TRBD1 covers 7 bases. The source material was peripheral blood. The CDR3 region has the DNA TGTGCCAGCGTACAGGGGACTGGAAACACCATATATTTT. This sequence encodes CASVQGTGNTIYF.